This T cell receptor (beta chain) was obtained from a study of blood T cell dynamics during melanoma immunotherapy. Indicated time point: week 3, after first cycle of checkpoint inhibitor. Response was assessed by RECIST 1.1 at 12 weeks, except a couple of rapid progressors. Method: immunoSEQ multiplex PCR; TCRdb's copy keeps in-frame clones and lacks some. The sample shows roughly 30,000 clones, approximately 88% of them seen only once. Germline trimming cut 0 bases from V and 6 bases from J; bases unmatched to any gene: 5. The CDR3 is made up of 15 amino acids. Germline V gives CDR1 SGHRS, CDR2 YFSETQ.

The TCR was taken from a human donor with melanoma. Sequenced here: blood, sampled from a patient treated with checkpoint blockade. J is TRBJ2-3 and V is TRBV5-1; 9 nucleotides agree with TRBD1. The CDR3 DNA follows: TGCGCCAGCAGCTTGGGAACCGACAGGGGGGATACGCAGTATTTT. Its protein is CASSLGTDRGDTQYF.